The entry that follows covers one T cell receptor (beta chain) sequence. Antigen unknown. The data originate from a study of vaccination and CD4 T cells after COVID-19. Overall study context: In the convalescent group, nasal swab PCR was SARS-CoV-2 positive; nine cases were mild and one severe. Investigators took post-vaccine samples a median 72 days after dose two, within a range of 14 to 241. There were two doses of either BNT162b2 or mRNA-1273 vaccine given to participants. Culture controls were given either a CEFX pool, an HIV-1 Nef pool, or no peptide.

An Oncomine TCR Beta short-read assay was used to sequence the DNA from cultured CD4+ T cells. One entry per CDR3 protein, called by TCRdb with MiXCR from the PCR reads. There are 9,500 to 15,000 distinct CDR3 sequences in the sample; over 30% occur only once, and about 22% lies in the top ten. V lost 2 bases to trimming and J lost 3 bases, with 7 bases between them. This CDR3 region has 13 residues. Germline loops: CDR1 MNHEY, CDR2 SVGAGI. Sample treatment: roughly 10-day PBMC culture with coronavirus spike peptide pools or control peptides (ViraFEST assay). The chain uses TRBV6-5 and TRBJ1-1; D is ambiguous. This sequence was found in a human donor with COVID-19. The sequenced sample was cultured CD4+ T cells from blood. The CDR3 spells CASSYIPDTEAFF. CDR3 nucleotide sequence: TGTGCCAGCAGTTACATACCGGACACTGAAGCTTTCTTT.